Listed here are 3 T cell receptor beta chains from one sample, sequenced in a study of T cell repertoires in aging, cancer and after chemotherapy. Rearranged V-D-J TRB sequences were amplified with a mixed TRB-A/B primer pool. TCRdb analysed the multiplex PCR reads with MiXCR anew, one entry per CDR3 protein. The sample comprises several thousand distinct CDR3 sequences, roughly 31% of which are singletons, and around a fifth rests with the top ten. Peripheral blood genomic DNA, not sorted cells or RNA, was the template. Sequencing was done on a sample of blood. The receptors here all came from a human donor with a blood cancer. The donor label of this sample is uncertain.

V and J are TRBV19 and TRBJ2-7; perhaps TRBD1 as D (6 bases). Germline-derived CDR1 and CDR2 are LNHDA and SQIVND (reference sequence). The ends were cut back, 3 bases at V and 9 bases at J, with 12 bases in the middle. CDR3 size: 12 residues. CDR3 loop: CASSIAGTWQYF. CDR3 coding DNA: TGTGCCAGTAGTATCGCCGGGACATGGCAGTACTTC.

The chain links TRBV6-5 to TRBJ1-2; 8 positions match TRBD1. CDR3 length equals 13 residues. The V and J ends lost 6 bases and 3 bases, in that order; junction bases with no gene match: 3. Per germline, CDR1 MNHEY and CDR2 SVGAGI. CDR3 nucleotide sequence: TGTGCCAGCAGGCCGGGACAGGACTATGGCTACACCTTC. This translates into CASRPGQDYGYTF.

In its sample, this clonotype was seen a few times. V gene TRBV18 combines with J gene TRBJ2-7, with 9 bases lining up with TRBD1. The CDR3 spans 14 residues. V dropped 6 bases and J dropped 3; count of bases not matched to a gene: 6. Germline V gene lookup returns CDR1 KGHSH and CDR2 LQKENI. Here the CDR3 DNA reads TGTGCCAGCTCCCTTCAGACAGGGGGCTACGAGCAGTACTTC. Protein sequence: CASSLQTGGYEQYF.